These 26 T cell receptor beta chains came from one sample sequenced in a study of T cell responses to AZD1222 COVID-19 vaccine. Sequencing used immunoSEQ multiplex PCR; TCRdb keeps in-frame clones, though not all of them. The data show tens of thousands of clones, with 65% to 90% seen just once and about 10% held by the top ten. The sequences come from peripheral blood, collected on day 0 of AZD1222 vaccination. The receptors were gathered from an adult in good health.

The chain recombines TRBV28 with TRBJ1-2, with 7 nucleotides matching TRBD1. The germline gives CDR1 MDHEN, CDR2 SYDVKM. J gave up 1 base and V 2 bases, and 10 bases lay outside the gene matches. The CDR3 runs 17 residues. This chain's CDR3 is CASSLGGPGGDNYGYTF. The CDR3 region has the DNA TGTGCCAGCAGTTTAGGGGGGCCAGGGGGAGATAACTATGGCTACACCTTC.

This clone was counted ten times or more. CDR3 sequence reads: CASSPSGHRRLANPYEQYF. The CDR3 region has the DNA TGTGCCAGCAGCCCAAGCGGACACCGAAGACTAGCCAACCCCTACGAGCAGTACTTC. V and J are TRBV21-1 and TRBJ2-7; the D call of TRBD2 is as the table states it, not checked on the DNA. TRBV21-1 is designated a pseudogene. The CDR3 length is 19 residues.

The genes are TRBV5-1 and TRBJ1-2; possibly TRBD1 for D (5 bases). Per germline, CDR1 SGHRS and CDR2 YFSETQ. This CDR3 has 16 residues. Trimming removed 0 bases from V and 8 bases from J, with 20 bases in between. The CDR3 here is CASSLEVGDGTTGYTF. CDR3 bases: TGCGCCAGCAGCTTGGAGGTTGGGGACGGCACTACCGGCTACACCTTC.

The chain has TRBV6-5 and TRBJ1-1, with 7 nucleotides matching TRBD1. The CDR3 has 14 residues. Trimming cost V 5 bases and J 10 bases; bases outside gene matches: 13. Germline-derived CDR1 and CDR2 are MNHEY and SVGAGI. CDR3 bases: TGTGCCAGCAGTCCCCGACAGGGTTTAGGCGGAGCTTTCTTT. Protein sequence: CASSPRQGLGGAFF.

This chain uses TRBV2 with TRBJ2-7; TRBD2 might be the D (5 bases). Germline V gene lookup returns CDR1 SNHLY and CDR2 FYNNEI. Trimming removed 4 bases at V and 7 bases at J, with 20 bases between. The CDR3 has 15 residues. The CDR3 DNA is TGTGCCAGCAGTGGGTCCGGGGTAACCGAAGTAGAGCAGTACTTC. It specifies CASSGSGVTEVEQYF.

Comment on this clone: Other DNA sequences in this specimen translate into the identical CDR3. This chain links TRBV19 with TRBJ2-2; perhaps TRBD2 as D (6 bases). Per germline, CDR1 LNHDA and CDR2 SQIVND (reference sequence). This CDR3 has 14 amino acids. Trimming left V 3 bases short and J 1 base short, with 6 bases between. CDR3 sequence reads: CASSMRGNTGELFF. CDR3 DNA sequence: TGTGCCAGTAGTATGCGGGGGAACACCGGGGAGCTGTTTTTT.

J is TRBJ2-3 and V is TRBV30; D gene unclear. V was pared by 1 base and J by 6 bases, with 5 bases between. The CDR3 totals 11 residues. Germline V lookup: CDR1 GTSNPN, CDR2 SVGIG (reference sequence). This CDR3 is CAWSDRDTQYF. CDR3 bases: TGTGCCTGGAGTGATCGGGATACGCAGTATTTT.

The chain is built from TRBV29-1 and TRBJ2-7; D ambiguous. CDR3 length: 12 residues. V was shortened by 7 bases and J by 3 bases, with 13 bases between the two germline ends. CDR1 is SQVTM and CDR2 is ANQGSEA in the germline V gene. Here the CDR3 DNA reads TGCAGCGCGTCCGATGGGTTCTACGAGCAGTACTTC. It translates to CSASDGFYEQYF.

The chain recombines TRBV24-1 with TRBJ2-3; possibly TRBD2 for D (6 bases). The germline V and J ends were trimmed by 5 bases and 0 bases, with 11 bases remaining between them. Germline CDR1 KGHDR, CDR2 SFDVKD. This CDR3 has 15 residues. Here the CDR3 reads CATSVRGASTDTQYF. The DNA for the CDR3 is TGTGCCACCAGTGTTCGCGGGGCGAGCACAGATACGCAGTATTTT.

The J gene is TRBJ1-4, the V gene TRBV5-5; 9 bases match TRBD1. The CDR3 contains 15 residues. The junction had 9 bases not matched to a gene; V was cut back by 4 bases and J by 8 bases. CDR1 and CDR2 (germline): SGHKS, YYEKEE (reference sequence). The CDR3 sequence: CASSLSPGTGEKLFF. CDR3 nucleotide sequence: TGTGCCAGCAGCCTCTCCCCTGGGACAGGGGAAAAACTGTTTTTT.

This sequence joins TRBV6-5 and TRBJ1-1, with 8 bases that match TRBD1. Germline V gene data show CDR1 as MNHEY and CDR2 as SVGAGI. With V trimmed by 4 bases and J by 1 base, 5 bases remained unmatched. The CDR3 contains 15 residues. CDR3 in DNA: TGTGCCAGCAGTTCACAGGGGGGTGAGAACACTGAAGCTTTCTTT. It yields the protein CASSSQGGENTEAFF.

This chain links TRBV3-1 (or the pseudogene TRBV3-2) with TRBJ1-3; D is ambiguous. V lost 1 base to trimming and J lost 0 bases, with 4 bases between them. Germline V gene lookup returns CDR1 LGHDT and CDR2 YNNKEL (reference sequence). This CDR3 is built from 14 residues. The chain's CDR3 is CASSQVTSGNTIYF. The CDR3 DNA sequence: TGTGCCAGCAGCCAAGTTACCTCTGGAAACACCATATATTTT.

In DNA form, the CDR3 reads TGTGCCAGCAGCCAAGTCCAGGGAGAATATGGCTACACCTTC. Translating it yields CASSQVQGEYGYTF. The V call is TRBV3-1 (or the pseudogene TRBV3-2), the J call TRBJ1-2, with TRBD1 as a possible D gene (5 bases). Germline assignment: CDR1 LGHDT and CDR2 YNNKEL (reference sequence). V was shortened by 1 base and J by 5 bases, with 11 bases between the two germline ends. The CDR3 contains 14 residues.

This chain uses TRBV29-1 with TRBJ2-7, with 10 bases matching TRBD1. Germline V lookup: CDR1 SQVTM, CDR2 ANQGSEA. CDR3 length equals 14 residues. The ends lost 7 bases at V and 2 bases at J; junction bases unmatched: 8. CDR3 nucleotides: TGCAGCGCCGGAAGGGACAGGGGAACCTACGAGCAGTACTTC. Translated, it gives CSAGRDRGTYEQYF.

This sequence joins TRBV5-4 and TRBJ1-2; D is uncertain. Germline V CDR1 and CDR2: SGHNT, YYREEE (reference sequence). This CDR3 has 15 amino acids. The ends were cut back, 3 bases at V and 0 bases at J, with 12 bases in the middle. CDR3: CASSSPTGANYGYTF. CDR3 DNA sequence: TGTGCCAGCAGCTCCCCGACCGGAGCTAACTATGGCTACACCTTC.

This chain joins TRBV13 and TRBJ1-2; weak D call: TRBD1 (5 bases). V dropped 7 bases and J dropped 8 bases, with 20 bases sitting between them. The germline V gene has CDR1 PRHDT and CDR2 FYEKMQ (reference sequence). CDR3 size: 14 residues. Here the CDR3 reads CASISRDFLGGYTF. Written as DNA, the CDR3 is TGTGCCAGCATCTCCCGGGACTTTCTCGGAGGCTACACCTTC.

The DNA of the CDR3 is TGCGCCAGCAGCTTGGCAGGGGTCAAACTGTTTTTT. Translation: CASSLAGVKLFF. This chain connects TRBV5-1 to TRBJ1-4; perhaps TRBD1 as D (6 bases). This CDR3 region has 12 residues. CDR1 SGHRS and CDR2 YFSETQ come from the germline V gene. Trimming removed 0 bases from V and 11 bases from J, with 8 bases in between.

This clone was picked up a small number of times. This chain connects TRBV12-3 or TRBV12-4 to TRBJ2-3; D is unclear. The CDR3 is made up of 11 amino acids. The germline V and J ends were trimmed by 3 bases and 10 bases, with 8 bases remaining between them. CDR3 coding DNA: TGTGCCAGCAGTTTTATCGGAGCGCAGTATTTT. Translation: CASSFIGAQYF.

The rearrangement uses TRBV7-3 and TRBJ2-7; TRBD1 agrees at 10 bases. With 5 bases clipped from V and 5 bases from J, the junction kept 3 bases outside the gene matches. This CDR3 region has 13 residues. Germline CDR1 is SGHTA and CDR2 is FQGTGA. This CDR3 is CASSRGQGNEQYF. The CDR3 DNA follows: TGTGCCAGCAGCCGGGGACAGGGGAACGAGCAGTACTTC. The full variable domain, completed using reference TRBV7-3 and TRBJ2-7, is GAGVSQTPSNKVTEKGKYVELRCDPISGHTALYWYRQSLGQGPEFLIYFQGTGAADDSGLPNDRFFAVRPEGSVSTLKIQRTERGDSAVYLCASSRGQGNEQYFGPGTRLTVT.

The J gene is TRBJ1-2, the V gene TRBV29-1; a weak D match, TRBD1 (5 bases). The V gene's germline CDR1 is SQVTM and CDR2 ANQGSEA. The V and J ends lost 6 bases and 2 bases respectively, with 13 bases between them. The CDR3 is 13 amino acids. CDR3: CSVTLGLNYGYTF. The DNA for the CDR3 is TGCAGCGTGACCCTGGGACTGAACTATGGCTACACCTTC.

This chain links TRBV6-4 with TRBJ2-1, with 11 bases that match TRBD1. The CDR3 totals 13 residues. After removal of 6 bases from V and 7 bases from J, the junction contained 2 bases not matched to a gene. From germline, CDR1 is MRHNA and CDR2 SNTAGT. The CDR3 spells CASRGQGANEQFF. CDR3 in DNA: TGTGCCAGCAGAGGACAGGGGGCGAATGAGCAGTTCTTC.

The chain uses TRBV9 and TRBJ2-3; 8 bases are a match to TRBD2. Trimming cost V 3 bases and J 6 bases; bases outside gene matches: 6. Germline CDR1 SGDLS, CDR2 YYNGEE. The CDR3 covers 14 residues. The CDR3 here is CASSGGGRRDTQYF. As DNA, the CDR3 is TGTGCCAGCAGCGGGGGCGGGAGGAGGGATACGCAGTATTTT.

The chain employs TRBV29-1 and TRBJ1-2, with TRBD1 matching 7 bases. V trimming: 4 bases; J trimming: 5 bases; junction bases outside the gene matches: 7. This CDR3 is built from 13 residues. In germline, CDR1 is SQVTM, CDR2 ANQGSEA. The CDR3 loop reads CSVVEGAEYGYTF. The CDR3 DNA follows: TGCAGCGTTGTAGAGGGGGCTGAATATGGCTACACCTTC.

V usage is TRBV7-3 and J usage is TRBJ2-7; D ambiguous. Germline CDR1 is SGHTA and CDR2 is FQGTGA. Trimming stripped 3 bases from V and 7 bases from J, with 13 bases between. The CDR3 has 13 residues. CDR3 sequence: CASSFYQSGEQYF. The CDR3 nucleotides are TGTGCCAGCAGCTTTTACCAGTCCGGGGAGCAGTACTTC. Full variable domain (outside the CDR3, taken from reference TRBV7-3 and TRBJ2-7): GAGVSQTPSNKVTEKGKYVELRCDPISGHTALYWYRQSLGQGPEFLIYFQGTGAADDSGLPNDRFFAVRPEGSVSTLKIQRTERGDSAVYLCASSFYQSGEQYFGPGTRLTVT.

The chain joins TRBV24-1 to TRBJ2-5, with 9 bases matching TRBD1. The trim removed 3 bases at V and 2 bases at J, leaving 6 bases unmatched. The CDR3 is 16 residues long. From germline, CDR1 is KGHDR and CDR2 SFDVKD. CDR3 nucleotide sequence: TGTGCCACCAGTGATCGGACAGGGGTGGGGCAAGAGACCCAGTACTTC. Translated, it gives CATSDRTGVGQETQYF.

CDR3 region: CASGLVGSPGGNTIYF. DNA of the CDR3: TGTGCTAGTGGTTTGGTAGGGAGTCCGGGGGGAAACACCATATATTTT. The V and J genes are TRBV12-5 and TRBJ1-3; D gene ambiguous. CDR1 and CDR2 from the germline V gene are LGHNT and FRNRAP. The ends were cut back, 0 bases at V and 4 bases at J, with 13 bases in the middle. This CDR3 contains 16 residues.